Below, 12 T cell receptor beta chains from the same sample are listed, as sequenced in a study of cytomegalovirus exposure and HLA in healthy donors. PCR employed 60 Vbeta and 13 Jbeta primers. Sequencing was performed with immunoSEQ multiplex PCR; in TCRdb, only in-frame clones are kept and a portion is missing. The sample yields over 200,000 clones, roughly 84% seen once. The sequenced sample was PBMCs. The source is a human donor in good health.

V gene TRBV27 combines with J gene TRBJ2-7, with TRBD1 as a possible D gene (6 bases). V was cut by 5 bases and J by 5 bases, with 16 bases left in between. This CDR3 is built from 14 residues. Germline V gene lookup returns CDR1 MNHEY and CDR2 SMNVEV (reference sequence). This CDR3 reads CASSDQGYSHEQYF. In DNA form, the CDR3 reads TGTGCCAGCAGTGATCAGGGGTATTCCCACGAGCAGTACTTC.

The V gene is TRBV11-1, the J gene TRBJ2-7, with D perhaps matching TRBD1 (5 bases). Germline V gives CDR1 SGHAT, CDR2 FQDESV (reference sequence). This CDR3 is 13 amino acids long. V was pared by 1 base and J by 7 bases, with 11 bases between. CDR3 sequence reads: CASSLVRAGEQYF. CDR3 DNA: TGTGCCAGCAGCTTAGTCAGGGCCGGGGAGCAGTACTTC.

In its sample, this clone was seen once. This rearrangement joins TRBV6-1 to TRBJ2-7; no definite D call. The CDR3 extends over 13 amino acids. With 9 bases removed from V and 2 bases from J, the gap between germline ends came to 14 bases. Germline assignment: CDR1 MNHNS and CDR2 SASEGT. CDR3 DNA sequence: TGTGCCAGTGCAGGTTACACGCCCTACGAGCAGTACTTC. Protein product: CASAGYTPYEQYF.

This clone showed up just a few times. V is TRBV5-6 and J is TRBJ2-3; 13 bases are shared with TRBD2. CDR3 length equals 17 residues. J gave up 1 base and V 4 bases, and 6 bases lay outside the gene matches. Germline V CDR1 and CDR2: SGHDT, YYEEEE. The CDR3: CASSNVGLAGGTDTQYF. The CDR3 DNA sequence: TGTGCCAGCAGCAACGTCGGACTAGCGGGAGGCACAGATACGCAGTATTTT.

The chain recombines TRBV4-1 with TRBJ2-7; D is unclear. V gave up 0 bases and J gave up 4 bases, with 7 bases separating them. CDR3 length: 13 residues. Germline CDR1 MGHRA, CDR2 YSYEKL. DNA for the CDR3: TGCGCCAGCAGCCAAGAAGCAGGTTACGAGCAGTACTTC. Residues: CASSQEAGYEQYF.

The chain combines TRBV19 with TRBJ2-3; 11 bases are shared with TRBD2. The ends lost 3 bases at V and 0 bases at J; junction bases unmatched: 2. CDR1 and CDR2 from the germline V gene are LNHDA and SQIVND (reference sequence). The CDR3 covers 16 residues. DNA of the CDR3: TGTGCCAGTAGTATGGGACTAGCGGAGAGCACAGATACGCAGTATTTT. Translated, it gives CASSMGLAESTDTQYF.

The CDR3 here is CASSVLEVYGYTF. CDR3 nucleotides: TGTGCCAGCAGTGTGTTAGAAGTCTATGGCTACACCTTC. The chain carries TRBV2 and TRBJ1-2; D call uncertain. CDR3 length: 13 amino acids. V was pared by 4 bases and J by 4 bases, with 10 bases between. Germline loops: CDR1 SNHLY, CDR2 FYNNEI.

Notes on this clone: Other DNA sequences from this sample encode an identical CDR3 as well. V usage is TRBV9 and J usage is TRBJ2-3, with 14 positions matching TRBD2. The CDR3 consists of 17 residues. The germline V gene has CDR1 SGDLS and CDR2 YYNGEE. The junction had 6 bases not matched to a gene; V was cut back by 4 bases and J by 2 bases. The CDR3 here is CASSIGLAGGLTDTQYF. Here the CDR3 DNA reads TGTGCCAGCAGCATCGGACTAGCGGGAGGACTCACAGATACGCAGTATTTT.

J is TRBJ2-1 and V is TRBV28; TRBD2 matches at 9 bases. The V and J ends lost 3 bases and 8 bases, in that order; junction bases with no gene match: 8. There are 15 residues in the CDR3. CDR1 is MDHEN and CDR2 is SYDVKM in the germline V gene. The CDR3 sequence: CASSFGLAGSDEQFF. CDR3 nucleotide sequence: TGTGCCAGCAGTTTCGGGCTAGCGGGATCGGATGAGCAGTTCTTC.

This sequence joins TRBV6-5 and TRBJ1-5; a possible D gene is TRBD1 (5 bases). There are 15 residues in the CDR3. Per germline, CDR1 MNHEY and CDR2 SVGAGI. V was pared by 0 bases and J by 11 bases, with 17 bases between. The CDR3 is CASSYSNWGPGSQHF. Written as DNA, the CDR3 is TGTGCCAGCAGTTACTCGAACTGGGGCCCCGGGTCCCAGCATTTT.

The chain employs TRBV2 and TRBJ2-1; 11 bases are shared with TRBD1. Germline-derived CDR1 and CDR2 are SNHLY and FYNNEI. With 1 base clipped from V and 12 bases from J, the junction kept 8 bases outside the gene matches. This CDR3 comprises 15 residues. CDR3 bases: TGTGCCAGCAGTGAAGAGGGGACAGGGGGATATAGGCAGTTCTTC. This translates into CASSEEGTGGYRQFF.

The V call is TRBV7-2, the J call TRBJ2-1; 13 bases fit TRBD2. The V segment lost 1 base and the J segment 2 bases; nucleotides outside the gene matches: 2. This CDR3 contains 17 residues. Looked up from germline, CDR1 is SGHTA and CDR2 is FQGNSA. The CDR3 spells CASSLVGTSGTYNEQFF. For the CDR3, the DNA is TGTGCCAGCAGCTTAGTGGGGACTAGCGGGACCTACAATGAGCAGTTCTTC.